This passage covers 24 T cell receptor beta chains from one sample sequenced in a study of OX40 agonist ivuxolimab in advanced cancers. Produced via immunoSEQ multiplex PCR; TCRdb's table is partial and in-frame only. The sample has 55,000 to 70,000 clones, 80% to 90% seen once; the top ten hold 0.88%. The sample here was CD4+ or CD8+ T cells sorted from blood, taken in a trial of the OX40 agonist ivuxolimab. All receptors come from an adult with an advanced solid tumor such as melanoma, head and neck, liver or kidney cancer.

This clone was counted only a few times. The chain recombines TRBV4-2 with TRBJ1-1, with D tentatively TRBD1 (5 bases). The CDR3 loop spans 16 amino acids. V lost 1 base and J lost 1, with 13 bases in between. Germline CDR1 and CDR2: LGHNA and YNFKEQ. CDR3 nucleotides: TGTGCCAGCAGCCAAGGAGGTCGCAGGGAGAACACTGAAGCTTTCTTT. Its protein product is CASSQGGRRENTEAFF.

The chain's CDR3 is CSVEDILDGPVFF. CDR3 DNA: TGCAGCGTTGAAGATATCCTAGACGGCCCCGTGTTCTTC. V is TRBV29-1 and J is TRBJ2-1; no reliable D call. V dropped 0 bases and J dropped 15 bases, with 18 bases sitting between them. Per the germline V gene, CDR1 is SQVTM and CDR2 is ANQGSEA. The CDR3 covers 13 residues.

CDR3 sequence: CASGLAGSGRKPQHF. CDR3 DNA sequence: TGTGCTAGTGGTTTGGCAGGGAGTGGGCGGAAGCCCCAGCATTTT. The chain joins TRBV12-5 to TRBJ1-5; possibly TRBD1 for D (5 bases). There are 15 residues in the CDR3. Deletions cut 1 base from V and 8 bases from J, with 15 bases between. Per the germline V gene, CDR1 is LGHNT and CDR2 is FRNRAP.

The gene calls are TRBV7-9 and TRBJ2-1; D remains unclear. Germline V gene data show CDR1 as SEHNR and CDR2 as FQNEAQ (reference sequence). The CDR3 runs 13 residues. V was shortened by 0 bases and J by 2 bases, with 2 bases between the two germline ends. The CDR3 nucleotides read TGTGCCAGCAGCTTAGCGCCCTACAATGAGCAGTTCTTC. It translates to CASSLAPYNEQFF.

The rearrangement links TRBV13 to TRBJ1-3; maybe TRBD1 (5 bases). The V gene lost 3 bases and the J gene lost 0 bases, with 12 bases spanning the gap. The germline V gene has CDR1 PRHDT and CDR2 FYEKMQ (reference sequence). The CDR3 is made up of 16 amino acids. CDR3 coding DNA: TGTGCCAGCAGCTTGGAGCAGACAGACTCTGGAAACACCATATATTTT. Amino acid sequence: CASSLEQTDSGNTIYF.

The chain carries TRBV5-1 and TRBJ2-7; D is ambiguous. The CDR3 is 13 residues long. The V gene's germline CDR1 is SGHRS and CDR2 YFSETQ. V was pared by 0 bases and J by 3 bases, with 7 bases between. The CDR3 bases are TGCGCCAGCAGCTTGGATGCCCTCTACGAGCAGTACTTC. Translating gives CASSLDALYEQYF.

The chain combines TRBV7-9 with TRBJ2-3, with D possibly being TRBD2 (5 bases). Trimming stripped 7 bases from V and 1 base from J, with 18 bases between. The CDR3 totals 16 residues. The germline gives CDR1 SEHNR, CDR2 FQNEAQ (reference sequence). The CDR3 reads CASTMFAGSGTDTQYF. The CDR3 bases are TGTGCCAGCACCATGTTCGCGGGTTCTGGCACAGATACGCAGTATTTT.

As to this clone: This sample also contains other DNA sequences that code for the same CDR3. The V call is TRBV7-9, the J call TRBJ1-1; weak D call: TRBD1 (5 bases). The CDR3 covers 13 residues. V lost 3 bases and J 3 bases, leaving 8 bases between the germline ends. The germline gives CDR1 SEHNR, CDR2 FQNEAQ (reference sequence). In nucleotides, the CDR3 is TGTGCCAGCAGCTTGACGGGGGACACTGAAGCTTTCTTT. Protein: CASSLTGDTEAFF.

A single count supports this clone. V and J are TRBV18 and TRBJ2-2, with 9 bases fitting TRBD1. This CDR3 has 18 residues. In germline, CDR1 is KGHSH, CDR2 LQKENI. Trimming cost V 3 bases and J 1 base; bases outside gene matches: 9. CDR3 protein: CASSPLIPGQGNTGELFF. In nucleotides, the CDR3 is TGTGCCAGCTCACCTCTTATCCCGGGACAGGGGAACACCGGGGAGCTGTTTTTT.

J is TRBJ2-7 and V is TRBV30, with 10 bases fitting TRBD2. This CDR3 comprises 15 residues. Germline V gene sequence: CDR1 GTSNPN, CDR2 SVGIG (reference sequence). Losses at the gene ends were 2 bases for V and 6 bases for J; bases not matched to a gene: 10. The CDR3 loop is CAWSTSGTIVFEQYF. CDR3 DNA sequence: TGTGCCTGGAGTACTAGCGGGACGATAGTGTTCGAGCAGTACTTC.

The chain combines TRBV6-1 with TRBJ1-6; no firm D call. Per germline, CDR1 MNHNS and CDR2 SASEGT. The CDR3 is 13 amino acids. The V end was cut by 0 bases, the J end by 8 bases, with 5 bases between. The CDR3 protein is CASSEAHDSPLHF. The CDR3, as DNA: TGTGCCAGCAGTGAAGCCCATGATTCACCCCTCCACTTT.

The chain joins TRBV18 to TRBJ2-1, with D possibly being TRBD2 (5 bases). Trimming shortened V by 4 bases and J by 9 bases, and 16 bases separated the two germline ends. CDR1 is KGHSH, CDR2 LQKENI, per germline. The CDR3 runs to 14 residues. CDR3 DNA sequence: TGTGCCAGCTCACTTCAGGACTGGACGGTTGAGCAGTTCTTC. Amino acids: CASSLQDWTVEQFF.

The rearrangement joins TRBV7-3 to TRBJ2-7; 10 bases map to TRBD1. The V segment lost 4 bases and the J segment 2 bases; nucleotides outside the gene matches: 5. This CDR3 contains 15 residues. The germline CDR1 and CDR2 sequences are SGHTA and FQGTGA. This chain's CDR3 is CASSYRGTGAYEQYF. DNA of the CDR3: TGTGCCAGCAGCTATAGGGGGACAGGGGCCTACGAGCAGTACTTC.

This clone showed up just once. This chain uses TRBV28 with TRBJ2-2; 8 nucleotides match TRBD2. V lost 6 bases and J lost 3; bases outside the gene matches: 3. CDR3 length: 14 residues. The V gene's germline CDR1 is MDHEN and CDR2 SYDVKM. CDR3 DNA: TGTGCCAGCAGGGGGACTAGAGACACCGGGGAGCTGTTTTTT. The encoded protein is CASRGTRDTGELFF.

The rearrangement joins TRBV4-1 to TRBJ2-2; possibly TRBD1 or TRBD2 for D (5 bases each). The CDR3 contains 17 residues. Between the trimmed V and J ends, which lost 4 bases and 3 bases, there was a span of 18 bases. Germline loops: CDR1 MGHRA, CDR2 YSYEKL. The chain's CDR3 is CASSPPARGPHTGELFF. The CDR3 nucleotides read TGCGCCAGCAGCCCCCCAGCCCGGGGCCCGCACACCGGGGAGCTGTTTTTT.

This chain links TRBV28 with TRBJ2-7; 8 bases line up with TRBD2. The CDR3 extends over 14 amino acids. V gave up 8 bases and J gave up 3 bases; unmatched junction bases: 9. In germline, CDR1 is MDHEN, CDR2 SYDVKM. The CDR3 coding sequence is TGTGCCAGCCGCTTTACTAGCGGATACTACGAGCAGTACTTC. Its translation is CASRFTSGYYEQYF.

The chain joins TRBV2 to TRBJ1-5; weak D call: TRBD1 (6 bases). Germline assignment: CDR1 SNHLY and CDR2 FYNNEI. V was clipped by 7 bases and J by 2 bases, with 9 bases between them. The CDR3 is 13 amino acids. The CDR3 DNA reads TGTGCCAGCATGGACAGTCGCAATCAGCCCCAGCATTTT. Protein sequence: CASMDSRNQPQHF.

The chain uses TRBV19 and TRBJ2-2, with TRBD1 matching 11 bases. V trimming: 3 bases; J trimming: 3 bases; junction bases outside the gene matches: 6. Germline V CDR1 and CDR2: LNHDA, SQIVND (reference sequence). The CDR3 is 17 residues long. The CDR3 DNA reads TGTGCCAGTAGTATCAGGAGGGGACAGGGGGACACCGGGGAGCTGTTTTTT. Its protein product is CASSIRRGQGDTGELFF.

The DNA of the CDR3 is TGTGCCAGCAGCTTAGGCAGGGGTCGAGAAAAACTGTTTTTT. It yields the protein CASSLGRGREKLFF. The rearrangement links TRBV7-2 to TRBJ1-4, with TRBD1 as a possible D gene (6 bases). The CDR3 sequence is 14 residues long. The V and J ends lost 1 base and 8 bases respectively, with 11 bases between them. Germline V gene lookup returns CDR1 SGHTA and CDR2 FQGNSA.

The rearrangement joins TRBV6-1 to TRBJ1-5; the D is unclear. The V and J ends lost 1 base and 4 bases respectively, with 5 bases between them. CDR1 MNHNS and CDR2 SASEGT come from the germline V gene. This CDR3 comprises 13 residues. The CDR3 loop is CASSEDFNQPQHF. The CDR3 coding sequence is TGTGCCAGCAGTGAAGACTTTAATCAGCCCCAGCATTTT.

This chain joins TRBV5-1 and TRBJ1-1; D possibly corresponds to TRBD1 (6 bases). Germline loops: CDR1 SGHRS, CDR2 YFSETQ. There are 14 residues in the CDR3. The V end was cut by 4 bases, the J end by 0 bases, with 10 bases between. The CDR3 nucleotides are TGCGCCAGCAGCGAAGACAGGATGAACACTGAAGCTTTCTTT. Protein product: CASSEDRMNTEAFF.

A single count supports this clone. The J gene is TRBJ2-7, the V gene TRBV19; 10 nucleotides align to TRBD2. Germline lookup yields CDR1 LNHDA and CDR2 SQIVND (reference sequence). Germline trimming cut 6 bases from V and 6 bases from J; bases unmatched to any gene: 17. The CDR3 loop spans 17 amino acids. CDR3 sequence: CASSRTSGPLGIGEQYF. DNA of the CDR3: TGTGCCAGTAGCAGGACTAGCGGCCCGCTGGGTATAGGCGAGCAGTACTTC.

Note on this clone: At the DNA level, this CDR3 is encoded by other sequences in the same sample as well. The V and J genes are TRBV18 and TRBJ2-1; D may correspond to TRBD1 or TRBD2 (5 bases each). The CDR3 runs to 13 residues. Germline V gene sequence: CDR1 KGHSH, CDR2 LQKENI. V lost 3 bases, J lost 6 bases, and 9 bases lay in between. This chain's CDR3 is CASSPGPGNEQFF. The CDR3, as DNA: TGTGCCAGCTCACCGGGACCAGGCAATGAGCAGTTCTTC.

The genes are TRBV7-8 and TRBJ2-1; a weak D match, TRBD1 (6 bases). Germline V gene data show CDR1 as SGHVS and CDR2 as FQNEAQ. Between the trimmed V and J ends, which lost 5 bases and 8 bases, there was a span of 16 bases. This CDR3 contains 14 residues. In DNA form, the CDR3 reads TGTGCCAGCAGCCCTCACAGGGTGATCGATGAGCAGTTCTTC. Translating gives CASSPHRVIDEQFF.